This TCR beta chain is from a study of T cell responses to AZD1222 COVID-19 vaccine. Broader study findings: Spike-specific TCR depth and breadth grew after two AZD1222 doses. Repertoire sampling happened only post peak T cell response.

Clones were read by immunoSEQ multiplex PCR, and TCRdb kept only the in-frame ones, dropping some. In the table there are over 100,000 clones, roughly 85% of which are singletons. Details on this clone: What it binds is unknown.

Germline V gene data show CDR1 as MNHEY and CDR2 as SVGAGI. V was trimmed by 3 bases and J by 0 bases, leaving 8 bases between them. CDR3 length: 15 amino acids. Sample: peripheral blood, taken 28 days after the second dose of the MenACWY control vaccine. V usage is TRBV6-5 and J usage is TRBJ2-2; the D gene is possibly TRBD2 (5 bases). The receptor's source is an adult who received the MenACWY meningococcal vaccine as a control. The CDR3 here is CASSYFGTNTGELFF. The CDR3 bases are TGTGCCAGCAGTTATTTCGGGACGAACACCGGGGAGCTGTTTTTT.